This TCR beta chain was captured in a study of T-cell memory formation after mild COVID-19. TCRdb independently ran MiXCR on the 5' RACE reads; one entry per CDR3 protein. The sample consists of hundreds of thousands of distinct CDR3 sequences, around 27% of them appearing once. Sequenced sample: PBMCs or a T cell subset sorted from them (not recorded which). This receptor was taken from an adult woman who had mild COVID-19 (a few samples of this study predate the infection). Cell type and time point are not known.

The CDR3 sequence is CASSSPQHF. The CDR3 bases are TGTGCCAGCAGCTCCCCGCAGCATTTT. This chain links TRBV7-9 with TRBJ1-5, with no clear D. V was shortened by 4 bases and J by 13 bases, with 5 bases between the two germline ends. This CDR3 is built from 9 residues. CDR1 is SEHNR, CDR2 FQNEAQ, per germline (reference sequence).